The 21 T cell receptor beta chains below all came from one sample that was sequenced in a study of intratumoral heterogeneity in liver cancer. Only in-frame clones appear in the TCRdb table, and some are missing; sequencing was by immunoSEQ multiplex PCR. The sample lists just over 20,000 clones; over 60% were seen once. The sequenced sample was tumor-adjacent normal tissue, obtained before any cancer treatment. Every receptor here comes from a woman between 65 and 79 years old with hepatocellular carcinoma.

This clone was recorded only once. This chain links TRBV3-1 (or the pseudogene TRBV3-2) with TRBJ1-1; D is uncertain. The germline V gene encodes CDR1 LGHDT and CDR2 YNNKEL (reference sequence). V lost 0 bases and J 1 base, leaving 9 bases between the germline ends. This CDR3 comprises 15 residues. The CDR3 reads CASSQEFRQNTEAFF. The CDR3 DNA follows: TGTGCCAGCAGCCAAGAGTTTCGGCAGAACACTGAAGCTTTCTTT.

This chain connects TRBV5-1 to TRBJ1-4; 7 nucleotides agree with TRBD1. The germline CDR1 and CDR2 sequences are SGHRS and YFSETQ. The CDR3 loop spans 15 amino acids. V shed 3 bases and J 3 bases; nucleotides not matched to a gene: 5. The CDR3 region is CASSSGQASNEKLFF. The CDR3 DNA sequence: TGCGCCAGCAGCTCTGGACAGGCGTCTAATGAAAAACTGTTTTTT.

V gene TRBV14 combines with J gene TRBJ1-4; 9 bases fit TRBD1. The CDR3 spans 15 residues. From germline, CDR1 is SGHDN and CDR2 FVKESK. V gave up 2 bases and J gave up 7 bases; unmatched junction bases: 5. The CDR3 sequence: CASSQRDRVGEKLFF. CDR3 bases: TGTGCCAGCAGCCAACGGGACAGGGTCGGTGAAAAACTGTTTTTT.

The CDR3 bases are TGCGCCAGCAGCTCAAGACTAGCGGGAACAGATACGCAGTATTTT. Amino acids: CASSSRLAGTDTQYF. The chain joins TRBV5-1 to TRBJ2-3; 11 nucleotides line up with TRBD2. V dropped 3 bases and J dropped 3; count of bases not matched to a gene: 3. CDR1 is SGHRS and CDR2 is YFSETQ in the germline V gene. The CDR3 runs to 15 residues.

The chain couples TRBV9 to TRBJ2-1; D gene uncertain. Germline V gives CDR1 SGDLS, CDR2 YYNGEE. V was clipped by 0 bases and J by 5 bases, with 6 bases between them. The CDR3 totals 13 residues. CDR3 nucleotide sequence: TGTGCCAGCAGCGTAGGCTTCCACAATGAGCAGTTCTTC. As protein: CASSVGFHNEQFF.

The rearrangement uses TRBV6-4 and TRBJ2-1; 9 nucleotides agree with TRBD1. This CDR3 is 17 amino acids long. V lost 0 bases and J lost 4; bases outside the gene matches: 7. The V gene's germline CDR1 is MRHNA and CDR2 SNTAGT. CDR3 sequence (DNA): TGTGCCAGCAGTGACTCATTAAGGACAGGGGTTTACAATGAGCAGTTCTTC. Translation gives CASSDSLRTGVYNEQFF.

The rearrangement uses TRBV28 and TRBJ2-2; 8 bases are shared with TRBD1. J was trimmed by 3 bases and V by 0 bases; bases with no gene match: 6. The germline CDR1 and CDR2 sequences are MDHEN and SYDVKM. CDR3 length: 17 residues. As DNA, the CDR3 is TGTGCCAGCAGTTTATGGCCGGGACAGGCACACACCGGGGAGCTGTTTTTT. Translated: CASSLWPGQAHTGELFF.

CDR3: CAWSGRAWSGETQYF. The CDR3 region has the DNA TGTGCCTGGAGTGGGAGAGCGTGGAGTGGTGAGACCCAGTACTTC. V and J are TRBV30 and TRBJ2-5; D not resolved. CDR1 GTSNPN and CDR2 SVGIG come from the germline V gene (reference sequence). The CDR3 contains 15 residues. Trimming removed 1 base at V and 5 bases at J, with 17 bases between.

The chain's CDR3 is CAWGPTGGDTEAFF. The CDR3 DNA is TGTGCCTGGGGACCGACAGGGGGAGACACTGAAGCTTTCTTT. The rearrangement joins TRBV30 to TRBJ1-1; TRBD1 matches at 9 bases. J gave up 3 bases and V 5 bases, and 7 bases lay outside the gene matches. The CDR3 is 14 residues long. Germline V gene sequence: CDR1 GTSNPN, CDR2 SVGIG (reference sequence).

Only a few counts were recorded for this clone. The V and J genes are TRBV3-1 (or the pseudogene TRBV3-2) and TRBJ2-1; the D gene is possibly TRBD2 (6 bases). CDR1 and CDR2 from the germline V gene are LGHDT and YNNKEL (reference sequence). The CDR3 totals 18 residues. The germline V and J ends were trimmed by 4 bases and 0 bases, with 19 bases remaining between them. CDR3 coding DNA: TGTGCCAGCAGCCCTTCCGGGGCGGGGCTGATCTCCTACAATGAGCAGTTCTTC. Translation: CASSPSGAGLISYNEQFF.

The chain links TRBV27 to TRBJ2-5; TRBD1 agrees at 8 bases. Trimming at V came to 0 bases and at J to 1 base, leaving 10 bases not matched to a gene. The CDR3 sequence is 18 residues long. Germline CDR1 reads MNHEY; CDR2 reads SMNVEV (reference sequence). The CDR3 nucleotides are TGTGCCAGCAGTTTATCGCCCCTTCTGACAGGGGCCCAAGAGACCCAGTACTTC. It yields the protein CASSLSPLLTGAQETQYF.

The V call is TRBV1, the J call TRBJ1-3; the D call of TRBD1 is as the table states it, not checked on the DNA. TRBV1 constitutes a pseudogene. The CDR3 runs to 15 residues. The CDR3 reads CTSTNRALSGNTIYF. Here the CDR3 DNA reads TGCACCAGCACAAACAGGGCCCTCTCTGGAAACACCATATATTTT.

The rearrangement joins TRBV19 to TRBJ2-2; TRBD1 matches at 7 bases. The CDR3 is made up of 14 amino acids. V shed 5 bases, J shed 6 bases, and the junction held 6 bases outside the gene matches. Germline V gene lookup returns CDR1 LNHDA and CDR2 SQIVND (reference sequence). The CDR3 DNA reads as TGTGCCAGTAGTGTGGGACAGACAGCCGGGGAGCTGTTTTTT. Its protein is CASSVGQTAGELFF.

The CDR3 reads CASSPQGGSITDTQYF. The DNA of the CDR3 is TGTGCCAGCAGTCCCCAAGGGGGTAGTATCACGGATACGCAGTATTTT. The chain links TRBV28 to TRBJ2-3, with D perhaps matching TRBD1 (6 bases). Germline V lookup: CDR1 MDHEN, CDR2 SYDVKM. The CDR3 length is 16 residues. Trimming cost V 5 bases and J 6 bases, with 21 bases left between them.

The chain combines TRBV9 with TRBJ1-6; maybe TRBD1 (6 bases). Germline V lookup: CDR1 SGDLS, CDR2 YYNGEE. The CDR3 length is 14 residues. Trimming shortened V by 4 bases and J by 5 bases, and 10 bases separated the two germline ends. The CDR3 nucleotides read TGTGCCAGCAGCTTACGACAGGATAATTCACCCCTCCACTTT. Translation: CASSLRQDNSPLHF.

This clone occurred a few times. The chain has TRBV30 and TRBJ1-6; TRBD1 is a possible D gene (5 bases). In germline, CDR1 is GTSNPN, CDR2 SVGIG (reference sequence). V was pared by 4 bases and J by 7 bases, with 8 bases between. The CDR3 extends over 12 amino acids. The CDR3 region is CAWTRVNSPLHF. The CDR3 region has the DNA TGTGCCTGGACCAGGGTGAATTCACCCCTCCACTTT. Looking up the rest from reference TRBV30 and TRBJ1-6 gives the full variable domain: SQTIHQWPATLVQPVGSPLSLECTVEGTSNPNLYWYRQAAGRGLQLLFYSVGIGQISSEVPQNLSASRPQDRQFILSSKKLLLSDSGFYLCAWTRVNSPLHFGNGTRLTVT.

The chain combines TRBV19 with TRBJ2-2; possibly TRBD2 for D (6 bases). Germline V gives CDR1 LNHDA, CDR2 SQIVND (reference sequence). The V and J ends lost 9 bases and 8 bases respectively, with 19 bases between them. The CDR3 length is 14 residues. The CDR3 DNA sequence: TGTGCCAGCGAACGGGACTCCCTAGGTGGGGAGCTGTTTTTT. As protein: CASERDSLGGELFF.

V is TRBV6-6 and J is TRBJ1-5; 7 bases are a match to TRBD1. The germline CDR1 and CDR2 sequences are MNHNY and SVGAGI (reference sequence). The V segment lost 7 bases and the J segment 5 bases; nucleotides outside the gene matches: 8. CDR3 length: 14 residues. The CDR3 reads CASTSRGGHQPQHF. In nucleotides, the CDR3 is TGTGCCAGCACCTCTCGAGGGGGCCATCAGCCCCAGCATTTT.

The rearrangement joins TRBV7-9 to TRBJ2-1; TRBD2 might be the D (6 bases). Between the trimmed V and J ends, which lost 1 base and 6 bases, there was a span of 7 bases. The CDR3 length is 13 residues. The germline CDR1 and CDR2 sequences are SEHNR and FQNEAQ (reference sequence). The CDR3: CASSLGTINEQFF. The DNA of the CDR3 is TGTGCCAGCAGCTTAGGGACTATCAATGAGCAGTTCTTC.

V and J are TRBV9 and TRBJ2-3; 8 bases fit TRBD2. The CDR3 is made up of 16 amino acids. Trimming took 1 base from V and 2 from J; bases not matched to a gene: 6. Germline CDR1 SGDLS, CDR2 YYNGEE. CDR3 nucleotide sequence: TGTGCCAGCAGCGTAACCGTAGCGGGATACACAGATACGCAGTATTTT. Protein sequence: CASSVTVAGYTDTQYF.

The J gene is TRBJ1-1, the V gene TRBV19; possibly TRBD1 for D (5 bases). Per germline, CDR1 LNHDA and CDR2 SQIVND (reference sequence). The CDR3 runs to 15 residues. The V end lost 7 bases, the J end lost 1 base, and 16 bases lay between the germline ends. This CDR3 reads CASNDWGTPNTEAFF. The CDR3 DNA follows: TGTGCCAGTAATGACTGGGGGACTCCGAACACTGAAGCTTTCTTT.